This T cell receptor (beta chain) is from a study of T cell responses to AZD1222 COVID-19 vaccine. Findings and limits, study-wide: Per reports, nearly half of all spike-specific TCRs target regions that are unmutated in variants. It should be noted that donors were predominantly white British and more often female, and clonal diversity was possibly underestimated. Spike-specific TCR breadth and depth were elevated following two AZD1222 doses.

Sequencing used immunoSEQ multiplex PCR; TCRdb keeps in-frame clones, though not all of them. The data show about 150,000 clones, about 90% seen once. Germline V gene sequence: CDR1 KGHSH, CDR2 LQKENI. V dropped 3 bases and J dropped 3; count of bases not matched to a gene: 6. This CDR3 contains 16 residues. In regard to this clone: The antigen is not known.

V usage is TRBV18 and J usage is TRBJ2-1; 9 bases align to TRBD2. The source material was peripheral blood, sampled 28 days after the second AZD1222 dose. This receptor was obtained from an adult who received the AZD1222 COVID-19 vaccine. CDR3 in DNA: TGTGCCAGCTCACCGCTACGACTAGCGGACTACAATGAGCAGTTCTTC. It specifies CASSPLRLADYNEQFF.